This T cell receptor beta chain appears in the sequencing data of a study of blood T cell repertoires in COVID-19. Profiled with immunoSEQ multiplex PCR; TCRdb holds only in-frame clones, not every one. The sample holds about 160,000 clones, around 80% seen once. Sequenced: PBMCs or T cells enriched from blood (not recorded which). The clonotype comes from a man aged 45-65 years who had recovered from COVID-19.

The CDR3: CAISERGANTEAFF. In DNA form, the CDR3 reads TGTGCCATCAGTGAGCGGGGGGCGAACACTGAAGCTTTCTTT. The chain combines TRBV10-3 with TRBJ1-1; the D gene is possibly TRBD1 (6 bases). This CDR3 comprises 14 residues. V was cut by 2 bases and J by 1 base, with 8 bases left in between. Germline V gene data show CDR1 as ENHRY and CDR2 as SYGVKD.